The sequence of this T cell receptor beta chain was determined in a study of blood T cell repertoires in COVID-19. The CDR3 contains 14 residues. V dropped 3 bases and J dropped 5; count of bases not matched to a gene: 4. Germline-derived CDR1 and CDR2 are MNHEY and SMNVEV (reference sequence). Per the original data handling: For nucleated cells, counts were estimated from reference gene primer amplification. The assay was immunoSEQ multiplex PCR, and TCRdb's table has in-frame clones only and misses some. V, J and clone size derive from that table, while D and trimming were established from the DNA sequence. The sample shows 250,000 to 300,000 clones, approximately 90% of them seen only once.

This sequence originates from a woman aged 55-75 years with acute or convalescent COVID-19. Input material: peripheral blood. The gene calls are TRBV27 and TRBJ1-2, with 9 bases lining up with TRBD1. CDR3 in DNA: TGTGCCAGCAGTTTTGACAGGGGGGGATATGGCTACACCTTC. Residues: CASSFDRGGYGYTF.